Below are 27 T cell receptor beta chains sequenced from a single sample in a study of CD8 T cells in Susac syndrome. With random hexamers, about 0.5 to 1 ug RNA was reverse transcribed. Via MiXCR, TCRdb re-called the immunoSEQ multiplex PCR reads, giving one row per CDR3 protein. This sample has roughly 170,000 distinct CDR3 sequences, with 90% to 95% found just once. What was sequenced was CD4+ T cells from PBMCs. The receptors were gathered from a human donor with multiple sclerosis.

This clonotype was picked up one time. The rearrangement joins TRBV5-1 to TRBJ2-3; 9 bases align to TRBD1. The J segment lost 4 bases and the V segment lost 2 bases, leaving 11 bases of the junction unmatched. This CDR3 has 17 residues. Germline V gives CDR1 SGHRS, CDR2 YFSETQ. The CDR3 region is CASSFEALGQGSDTQYF. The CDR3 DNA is TGCGCCAGCAGCTTCGAGGCGTTGGGACAGGGCTCAGATACGCAGTATTTT.

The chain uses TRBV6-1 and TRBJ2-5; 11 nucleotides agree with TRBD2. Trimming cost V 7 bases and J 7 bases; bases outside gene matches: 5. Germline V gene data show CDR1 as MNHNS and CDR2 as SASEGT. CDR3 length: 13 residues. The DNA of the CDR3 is TGTGCCAGCATCATCACTAGCGGGGGGACCCAGTACTTC. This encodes CASIITSGGTQYF.

The CDR3 loop is CAISDPTSGNTIYF. The CDR3, as DNA: TGTGCCATCAGTGACCCAACCTCTGGAAACACCATATATTTT. V is TRBV10-3 and J is TRBJ1-3; no clear D. The CDR3 has 14 residues. Germline V lookup: CDR1 ENHRY, CDR2 SYGVKD. Trimming stripped 3 bases from V and 0 bases from J, with 6 bases between.

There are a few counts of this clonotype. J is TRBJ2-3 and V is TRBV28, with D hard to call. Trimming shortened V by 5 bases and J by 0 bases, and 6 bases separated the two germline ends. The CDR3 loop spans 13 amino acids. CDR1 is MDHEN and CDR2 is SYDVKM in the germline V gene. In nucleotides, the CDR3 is TGTGCCAGCAGTGCCCCTAGCACAGATACGCAGTATTTT. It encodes CASSAPSTDTQYF.

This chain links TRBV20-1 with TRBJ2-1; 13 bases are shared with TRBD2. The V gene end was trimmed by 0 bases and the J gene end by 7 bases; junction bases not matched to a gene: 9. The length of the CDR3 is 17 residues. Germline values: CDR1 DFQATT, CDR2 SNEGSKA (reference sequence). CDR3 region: CSARDWTSGSTLNEQFF. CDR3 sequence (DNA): TGCAGTGCTAGAGATTGGACTAGCGGGAGCACCTTGAATGAGCAGTTCTTC.

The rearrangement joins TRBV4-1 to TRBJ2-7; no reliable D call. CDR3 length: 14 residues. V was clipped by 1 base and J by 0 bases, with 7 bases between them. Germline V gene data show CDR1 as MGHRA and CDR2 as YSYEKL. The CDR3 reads CASSQVAHSYEQYF. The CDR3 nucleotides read TGCGCCAGCAGCCAAGTCGCGCACTCCTACGAGCAGTACTTC.

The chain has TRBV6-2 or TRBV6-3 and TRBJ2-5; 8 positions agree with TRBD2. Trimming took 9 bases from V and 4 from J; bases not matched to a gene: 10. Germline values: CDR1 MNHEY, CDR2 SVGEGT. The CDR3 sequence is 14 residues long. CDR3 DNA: TGTGCCAGTCGAACGGGACTAGACAGAGAGACCCAGTACTTC. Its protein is CASRTGLDRETQYF.

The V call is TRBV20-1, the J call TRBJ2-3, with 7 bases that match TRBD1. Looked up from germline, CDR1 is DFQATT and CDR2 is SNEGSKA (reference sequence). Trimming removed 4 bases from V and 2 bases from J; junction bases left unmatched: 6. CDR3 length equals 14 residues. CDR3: CSAIRDSYTDTQYF. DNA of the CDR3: TGCAGTGCTATCCGGGACAGCTACACAGATACGCAGTATTTT.

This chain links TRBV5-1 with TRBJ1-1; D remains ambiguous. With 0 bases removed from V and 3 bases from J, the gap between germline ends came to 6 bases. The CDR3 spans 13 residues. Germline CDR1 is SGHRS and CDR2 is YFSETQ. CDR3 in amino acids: CASSLAVYTEAFF. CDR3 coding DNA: TGCGCCAGCAGCTTGGCCGTGTACACTGAAGCTTTCTTT.

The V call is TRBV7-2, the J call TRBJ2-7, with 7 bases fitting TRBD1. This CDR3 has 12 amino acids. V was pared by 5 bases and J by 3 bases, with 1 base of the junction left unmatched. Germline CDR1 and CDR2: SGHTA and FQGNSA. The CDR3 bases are TGTGCCAGCAGCCGGACAGGCTACGAGCAGTACTTC. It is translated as CASSRTGYEQYF.

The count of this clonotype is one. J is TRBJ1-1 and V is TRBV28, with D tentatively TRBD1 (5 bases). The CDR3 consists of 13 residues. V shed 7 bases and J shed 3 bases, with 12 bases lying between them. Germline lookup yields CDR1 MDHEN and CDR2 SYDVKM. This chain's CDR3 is CASTVGVYTEAFF. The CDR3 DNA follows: TGTGCCAGCACTGTAGGGGTTTACACTGAAGCTTTCTTT.

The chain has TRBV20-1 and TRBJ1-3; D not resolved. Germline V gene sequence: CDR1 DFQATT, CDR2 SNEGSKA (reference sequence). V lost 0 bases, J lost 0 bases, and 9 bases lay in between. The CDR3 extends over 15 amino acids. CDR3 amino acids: CSARDWSSSGNTIYF. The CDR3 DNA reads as TGCAGTGCTAGAGATTGGTCGAGCTCTGGAAACACCATATATTTT.

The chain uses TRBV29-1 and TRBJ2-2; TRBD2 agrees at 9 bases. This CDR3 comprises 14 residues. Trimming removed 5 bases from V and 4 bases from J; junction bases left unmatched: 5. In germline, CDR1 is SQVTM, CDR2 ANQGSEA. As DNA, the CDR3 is TGCAGCGTTTCATTTAGCGGGAGCACCGGGGAGCTGTTTTTT. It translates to CSVSFSGSTGELFF.

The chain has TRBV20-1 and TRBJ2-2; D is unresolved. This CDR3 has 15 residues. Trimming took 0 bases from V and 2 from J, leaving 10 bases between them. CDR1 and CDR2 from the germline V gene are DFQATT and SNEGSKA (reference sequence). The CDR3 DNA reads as TGCAGTGCTAGAGACGGCCGCACTAACACCGGGGAGCTGTTTTTT. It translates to CSARDGRTNTGELFF.

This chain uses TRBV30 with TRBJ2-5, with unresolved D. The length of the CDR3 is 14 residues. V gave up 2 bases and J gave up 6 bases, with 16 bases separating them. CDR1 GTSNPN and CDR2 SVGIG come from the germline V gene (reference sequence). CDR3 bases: TGTGCCTGGAGTCAGTTTCAGCGAAAAAAGACCCAGTACTTC. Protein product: CAWSQFQRKKTQYF. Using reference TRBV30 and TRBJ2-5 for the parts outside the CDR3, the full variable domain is SQTIHQWPATLVQPVGSPLSLECTVEGTSNPNLYWYRQAAGRGLQLLFYSVGIGQISSEVPQNLSASRPQDRQFILSSKKLLLSDSGFYLCAWSQFQRKKTQYFGPGTRLLVL.

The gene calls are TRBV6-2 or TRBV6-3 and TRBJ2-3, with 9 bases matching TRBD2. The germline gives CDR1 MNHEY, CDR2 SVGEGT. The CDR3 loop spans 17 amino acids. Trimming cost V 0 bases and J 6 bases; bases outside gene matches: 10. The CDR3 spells CASSYSIQLAGIDTQYF. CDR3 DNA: TGTGCCAGCAGTTACTCGATACAGCTAGCGGGGATTGATACGCAGTATTTT.

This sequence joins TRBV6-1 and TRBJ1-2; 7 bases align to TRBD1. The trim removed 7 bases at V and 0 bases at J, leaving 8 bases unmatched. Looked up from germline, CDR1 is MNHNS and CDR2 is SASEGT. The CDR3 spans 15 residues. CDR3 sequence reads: CASTRGTEPNYGYTF. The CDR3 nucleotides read TGTGCCAGCACCAGGGGGACGGAACCTAACTATGGCTACACCTTC.

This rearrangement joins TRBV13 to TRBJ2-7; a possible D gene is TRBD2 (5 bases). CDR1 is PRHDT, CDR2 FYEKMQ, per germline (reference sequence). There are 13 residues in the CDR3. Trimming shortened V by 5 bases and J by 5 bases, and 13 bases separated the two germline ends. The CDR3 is CASSPPGSHEQYF. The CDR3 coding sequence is TGTGCCAGCAGCCCCCCGGGGTCCCACGAGCAGTACTTC. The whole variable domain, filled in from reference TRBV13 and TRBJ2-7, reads AAGVIQSPRHLIKEKRETATLKCYPIPRHDTVYWYQQGPGQDPQFLISFYEKMQSDKGSIPDRFSAQQFSDYHSELNMSSLELGDSALYFCASSPPGSHEQYFGPGTRLTVT.

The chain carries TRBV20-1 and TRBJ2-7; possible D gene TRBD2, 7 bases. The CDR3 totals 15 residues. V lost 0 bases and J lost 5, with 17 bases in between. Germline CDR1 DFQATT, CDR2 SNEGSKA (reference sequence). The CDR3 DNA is TGCAGTGCTAGAGATGCGGGGGCAGGTATAGACGAGCAGTACTTC. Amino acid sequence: CSARDAGAGIDEQYF.

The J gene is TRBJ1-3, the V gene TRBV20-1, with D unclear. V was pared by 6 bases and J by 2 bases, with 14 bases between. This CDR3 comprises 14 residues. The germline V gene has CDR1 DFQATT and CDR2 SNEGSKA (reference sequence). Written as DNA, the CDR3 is TGCAGTGCAGCAGTGGGGTATACTGGAAACACCATATATTTT. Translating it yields CSAAVGYTGNTIYF.

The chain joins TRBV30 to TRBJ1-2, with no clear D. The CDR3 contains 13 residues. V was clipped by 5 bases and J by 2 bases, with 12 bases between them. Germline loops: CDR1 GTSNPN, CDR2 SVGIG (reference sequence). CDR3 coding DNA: TGTGCCTGGTCTACGGAAAGGAACTATGGCTACACCTTC. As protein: CAWSTERNYGYTF. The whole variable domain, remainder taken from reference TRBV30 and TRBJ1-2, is SQTIHQWPATLVQPVGSPLSLECTVEGTSNPNLYWYRQAAGRGLQLLFYSVGIGQISSEVPQNLSASRPQDRQFILSSKKLLLSDSGFYLCAWSTERNYGYTFGSGTRLTVV.

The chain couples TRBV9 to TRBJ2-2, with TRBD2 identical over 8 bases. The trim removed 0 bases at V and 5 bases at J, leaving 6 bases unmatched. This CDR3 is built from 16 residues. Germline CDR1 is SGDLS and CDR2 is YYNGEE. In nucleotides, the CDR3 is TGTGCCAGCAGCGTAGAGGTAGCGGGGTGGACCGGGGAGCTGTTTTTT. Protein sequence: CASSVEVAGWTGELFF.

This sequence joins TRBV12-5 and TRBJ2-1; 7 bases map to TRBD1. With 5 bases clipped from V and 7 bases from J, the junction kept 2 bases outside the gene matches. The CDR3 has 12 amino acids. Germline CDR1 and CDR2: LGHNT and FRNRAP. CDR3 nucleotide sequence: TGTGCTAGTGGTCGACAGGGTAATGAGCAGTTCTTC. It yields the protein CASGRQGNEQFF.

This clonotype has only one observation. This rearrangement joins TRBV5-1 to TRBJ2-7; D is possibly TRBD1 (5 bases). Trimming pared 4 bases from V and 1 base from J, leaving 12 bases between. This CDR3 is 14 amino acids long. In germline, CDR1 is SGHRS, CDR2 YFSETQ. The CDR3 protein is CASSDSPASYEQYF. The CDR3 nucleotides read TGCGCCAGCAGCGACAGCCCCGCTTCCTACGAGCAGTACTTC.

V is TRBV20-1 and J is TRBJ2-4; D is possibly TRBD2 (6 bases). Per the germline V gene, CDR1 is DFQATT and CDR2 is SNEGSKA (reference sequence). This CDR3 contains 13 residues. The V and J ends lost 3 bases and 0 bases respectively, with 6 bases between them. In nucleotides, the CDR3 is TGCAGTGCTAGCGGGGGAGCCAAAAACATTCAGTACTTC. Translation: CSASGGAKNIQYF.

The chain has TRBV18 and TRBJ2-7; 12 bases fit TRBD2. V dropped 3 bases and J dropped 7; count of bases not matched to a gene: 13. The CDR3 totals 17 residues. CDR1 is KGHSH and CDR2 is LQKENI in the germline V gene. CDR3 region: CASSPSSILTSGSEQYF. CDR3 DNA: TGTGCCAGCTCACCTTCCTCGATATTGACTAGCGGGAGTGAGCAGTACTTC. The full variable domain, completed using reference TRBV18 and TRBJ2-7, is NAGVMQNPRHLVRRRGQEARLRCSPMKGHSHVYWYRQLPEEGLKFMVYLQKENIIDESGMPKERFSAEFPKEGPSILRIQQVVRGDSAAYFCASSPSSILTSGSEQYFGPGTRLTVT.

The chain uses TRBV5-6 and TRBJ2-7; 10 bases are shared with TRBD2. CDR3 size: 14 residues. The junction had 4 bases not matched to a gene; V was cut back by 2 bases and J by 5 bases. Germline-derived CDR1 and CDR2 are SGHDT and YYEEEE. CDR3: CASSFIAGGNEQYF. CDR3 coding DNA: TGTGCCAGCAGCTTCATAGCGGGAGGAAACGAGCAGTACTTC.